This T cell receptor (beta chain) was retrieved from a study of shared clonotypes between healthy human individuals. Study details: Aged between 18 and 49, the donors were two women and a few men. Whole-study findings and limits: Although depth was large, rarefaction showed that sequencing of the sorted subsets was incomplete. Against clonotypes common to all four donors, non-shared ones had lower generation probabilities. In this cohort, only blood was sampled, and tissue repertoires likely differ.

In this sample, this clone turned up once. Its target is unknown. Sequencing used immunoSEQ multiplex PCR; TCRdb keeps in-frame clones, though not all of them. The repertoire consists of 2 million to 3 million clones, with approximately 93% occurring once and the leading ten covering about 0.39%. Sample: naive CD4+ T cells from PBMCs. As to subset: CD45RA+ positively selected. This receptor was taken from a man aged 18 to 29 in good health. Some clones in this sample may be carry-over from other donors' samples.

The CDR3 DNA reads as TGTGCCAGCAGCCCTTGGACAGGCCATGGCTACACCTTC. Translated: CASSPWTGHGYTF. This chain uses TRBV5-5 with TRBJ1-2; 7 bases align to TRBD1. CDR3 length: 13 residues. The germline V gene has CDR1 SGHKS and CDR2 YYEKEE (reference sequence). With V trimmed by 4 bases and J by 6 bases, 6 bases remained unmatched.